The clone carrying this T cell receptor beta chain has ten or more counts. CDR1 and CDR2 from the germline V gene are SGHRS and YFSETQ. The CDR3 covers 15 residues. V lost 2 bases and J lost 2, with 14 bases in between. This specimen belongs to a study of neurological immune-mediated disorders. MiXCR was run by TCRdb on the 5' RACE reads, yielding one entry per CDR3 protein. The data hold about 55,000 distinct CDR3 sequences, with about 4% observed a single time. The sequencing input was PBMCs. This TCR was sampled from a man aged 50-60 years with multiple sclerosis. The genes are TRBV5-1 and TRBJ2-7; tentatively, D is TRBD1 or TRBD2 (5 bases each). The CDR3 region is CASSFAGTATYEQYF. In DNA, the CDR3 is TGCGCCAGCAGCTTCGCCGGGACGGCAACCTACGAGCAGTACTTC. The full variable domain, rest sourced from reference TRBV5-1 and TRBJ2-7, is KAGVTQTPRYLIKTRGQQVTLSCSPISGHRSVSWYQQTPGQGLQFLFEYFSETQRNKGNFPGRFSGRQFSNSRSEMNVSTLELGDSALYLCASSFAGTATYEQYFGPGTRLTVT.